The 11 T cell receptor beta chains presented below share a single source sample, sequenced in a study of control samples from healthy donors and cancer patients. Here immunoSEQ multiplex PCR was the method, and the copy in TCRdb shows in-frame clones only, minus some. The repertoire consists of 55,000 to 85,000 clones, with under 90% occurring once and the leading ten covering around 19%. Sequenced: PBMCs. Source of these receptors: a man between 60 and 75 years old with lung cancer.

The chain is built from TRBV5-6 and TRBJ1-5; 7 bases match TRBD1. Per the germline V gene, CDR1 is SGHDT and CDR2 is YYEEEE. Trimming cost V 4 bases and J 4 bases; bases outside gene matches: 11. The CDR3 contains 16 residues. The CDR3 loop reads CASSLRTGSRNQPQHF. The CDR3 DNA reads TGTGCCAGCAGCCTAAGGACAGGCTCAAGGAATCAGCCCCAGCATTTT.

This clone has just one count. V and J are TRBV5-1 and TRBJ2-1; 7 nucleotides align to TRBD1. The CDR3 consists of 14 residues. In germline, CDR1 is SGHRS, CDR2 YFSETQ. The J segment lost 7 bases and the V segment lost 2 bases, leaving 6 bases of the junction unmatched. CDR3 nucleotides: TGCGCCAGCAGCTTCGTAAACAGGGGAAATGAGCAGTTCTTC. Its protein product is CASSFVNRGNEQFF.

A single count supports this clone. The rearrangement links TRBV5-1 to TRBJ1-4; TRBD1 agrees at 8 bases. This CDR3 spans 16 amino acids. J gave up 2 bases and V 1 base, and 4 bases lay outside the gene matches. CDR1 and CDR2 from the germline V gene are SGHRS and YFSETQ. CDR3 DNA sequence: TGCGCCAGCAGCTTGTCAGGGGGCAGCACTAATGAAAAACTGTTTTTT. It translates to CASSLSGGSTNEKLFF.

DNA of the CDR3: TGCGCCAGCAGCTTTGACACAGCTCAAGAGACCCAGTACTTC. Translated: CASSFDTAQETQYF. The rearrangement uses TRBV5-1 and TRBJ2-5; unclear D gene. CDR3 length: 14 residues. V lost 2 bases to trimming and J lost 2 bases, with 10 bases between them. Germline CDR1 is SGHRS and CDR2 is YFSETQ. Together with reference TRBV5-1 and TRBJ2-5, the CDR3 gives the full variable domain: KAGVTQTPRYLIKTRGQQVTLSCSPISGHRSVSWYQQTPGQGLQFLFEYFSETQRNKGNFPGRFSGRQFSNSRSEMNVSTLELGDSALYLCASSFDTAQETQYFGPGTRLLVL.

V and J are TRBV4-1 and TRBJ1-4, with D tentatively TRBD1 (6 bases). With 1 base removed from V and 8 bases from J, the gap between germline ends came to 20 bases. The length of the CDR3 is 17 residues. Germline V gene data show CDR1 as MGHRA and CDR2 as YSYEKL. Here the CDR3 reads CASSQVPGPDSEEKLFF. For the CDR3, the DNA is TGCGCCAGCAGCCAAGTTCCCGGTCCGGACAGCGAAGAAAAACTGTTTTTT.

The rearrangement uses TRBV2 and TRBJ1-2; 7 positions agree with TRBD1. CDR3 length: 14 residues. V dropped 3 bases and J dropped 5; count of bases not matched to a gene: 6. The germline V gene has CDR1 SNHLY and CDR2 FYNNEI. DNA for the CDR3: TGTGCCAGCAGTGATCAGGGGGGCGGATATGGCTACACCTTC. Translating it yields CASSDQGGGYGYTF.

In regard to this clone: Other DNA sequences from this sample encode an identical CDR3 as well. V gene TRBV6-5 combines with J gene TRBJ2-6; TRBD1 is a possible D gene (6 bases). This CDR3 comprises 15 residues. Germline loops: CDR1 MNHEY, CDR2 SVGAGI. V shed 5 bases and J shed 4 bases, with 12 bases lying between them. In DNA, the CDR3 is TGTGCCAGCAGTCTCGACAGGTCCGGGGCCAACGTCCTGACTTTC. The encoded protein is CASSLDRSGANVLTF.

The CDR3 DNA sequence: TGCGCCAGCAGCCTGACAGACCTCCAAGAGACCCAGTACTTC. Protein sequence: CASSLTDLQETQYF. V gene TRBV4-1 combines with J gene TRBJ2-5; D may be TRBD1 (5 bases). The CDR3 extends over 14 amino acids. The V end lost 4 bases, the J end lost 1 base, and 10 bases lay between the germline ends. Germline V gives CDR1 MGHRA, CDR2 YSYEKL.

This clone was counted once. The CDR3 spells CASSERQGSNIQYF. The CDR3 DNA is TGTGCCAGCAGCGAACGACAGGGTTCGAACATTCAGTACTTC. J is TRBJ2-4 and V is TRBV11-3; 7 nucleotides agree with TRBD1. Germline values: CDR1 SGHNT, CDR2 YENEEA. Trimming took 5 bases from V and 7 from J; bases not matched to a gene: 8. There are 14 residues in the CDR3.

The chain couples TRBV6-5 to TRBJ1-5; 9 bases map to TRBD1. With 5 bases clipped from V and 5 bases from J, the junction kept 7 bases outside the gene matches. CDR1 is MNHEY, CDR2 SVGAGI, per germline. The CDR3 spans 15 residues. The CDR3 spells CASSRGTGRDQPQHF. The DNA for the CDR3 is TGTGCCAGCAGTCGGGGGACAGGGCGAGATCAGCCCCAGCATTTT.

This rearrangement joins TRBV25-1 to TRBJ2-5; the D is unclear. From germline, CDR1 is MGHDK and CDR2 SYGVNS. Trimming stripped 4 bases from V and 7 bases from J, with 13 bases between. The CDR3 length is 13 residues. In DNA form, the CDR3 reads TGTGCCAGCAGTGTGGGCCTAGTGGGGACCCAGTACTTC. Amino acids: CASSVGLVGTQYF.